The 18 T cell receptor beta chains presented below share a single source sample, sequenced in a study of regulatory T cells in long-lasting Graves disease. Through Arm-PCR of CDR3 regions and iRepertoire HTBI primers, TCR beta libraries were built. TCRdb reprocessed the multiplex PCR reads with MiXCR, giving one entry per CDR3 protein. The sample gives 550,000 to 600,000 distinct CDR3 sequences, approximately 16% of which show up once; approximately 12% is in the top ten. The time point denotes: newly diagnosed GD, antithyroid drugs for less than 3 months. Construction of the TCR library relied on RNA isolated from PBMCs. These data also featured in a second study, about T cells in Graves' hyperthyroidism and ophthalmopathy.

The sample here was peripheral blood mononuclear cells (PBMCs), taken at new diagnosis, from a patient treated with antithyroid drugs. Receptors originate from a young man with Graves disease.

This clonotype was recorded at least ten times. V and J are TRBV20-1 and TRBJ2-1, with 12 positions matching TRBD2. In germline, CDR1 is DFQATT, CDR2 SNEGSKA (reference sequence). The length of the CDR3 is 17 residues. V lost 5 bases to trimming and J lost 7 bases; unmatched junction nucleotides: 15. For the CDR3, the DNA is TGCAGTGCTTCCGCTTTGAGACTAGCGGGAGTATTTAATGAGCAGTTCTTC. Encoded protein: CSASALRLAGVFNEQFF.

Ten or more counts support this clonotype. The genes are TRBV6-2 or TRBV6-3 and TRBJ2-7; a weak D match, TRBD1 (7 bases). The CDR3 consists of 17 residues. Between the trimmed V and J ends, which lost 6 bases and 3 bases, there was a span of 24 bases. Germline CDR1 reads MNHEY; CDR2 reads SVGEGT. CDR3 protein: CASRRRGRESDLYEQYF. The CDR3 DNA follows: TGTGCCAGCAGGCGGAGGGGGCGAGAATCTGACCTCTACGAGCAGTACTTC.

This clonotype was detected only a few times. The chain couples TRBV28 to TRBJ2-3; 9 bases match TRBD2. Germline assignment: CDR1 MDHEN and CDR2 SYDVKM. V dropped 6 bases and J dropped 4; count of bases not matched to a gene: 11. The CDR3 has 16 amino acids. The CDR3 is CASSQQSGRRADTQYF. CDR3 DNA sequence: TGTGCCAGCAGCCAACAAAGCGGGAGGCGGGCAGATACGCAGTATTTT.

V and J are TRBV28 and TRBJ2-3; TRBD2 matches at 10 bases. Germline V gene sequence: CDR1 MDHEN, CDR2 SYDVKM. The CDR3 has 16 residues. V shed 6 bases and J 3 bases; nucleotides not matched to a gene: 9. CDR3 bases: TGTGCCAGCAGCCCTAAGCGGACTAGCGGTACAGATACGCAGTATTTT. Its translation is CASSPKRTSGTDTQYF.

At least ten counts were recorded for this clonotype. The chain joins TRBV13 to TRBJ1-2; D may be TRBD1 (5 bases). CDR3 size: 14 residues. Between the trimmed V and J ends, which lost 4 bases and 2 bases, there was a span of 11 bases. Germline V gives CDR1 PRHDT, CDR2 FYEKMQ (reference sequence). DNA for the CDR3: TGTGCCAGCAGCTCAAGGGGAACCAACTATGGCTACACCTTC. Residues: CASSSRGTNYGYTF.

This clonotype was recorded at least ten times. This chain connects TRBV11-3 to TRBJ2-1; tentative D call: TRBD2 (6 bases). Germline V gene sequence: CDR1 SGHNT, CDR2 YENEEA. Trimming pared 4 bases from V and 4 bases from J, leaving 23 bases between. The CDR3 consists of 18 residues. The CDR3 bases are TGTGCCAGCAGCTCCCAGGGCAGAGCGGGCCCTTTATACAATGAGCAGTTCTTC. It is translated as CASSSQGRAGPLYNEQFF.

The V call is TRBV11-2, the J call TRBJ2-1; 10 bases are shared with TRBD2. Germline assignment: CDR1 SGHAT and CDR2 FQNNGV. CDR3 length: 18 residues. V lost 1 base to trimming and J lost 5 bases; unmatched junction nucleotides: 11. The CDR3 region has the DNA TGTGCCAGCAGCTTAGTGAGGCGTTTCCTAGCGGGAGACAATGAGCAGTTCTTC. This encodes CASSLVRRFLAGDNEQFF.

This clonotype has a handful of counts. The CDR3 region is CASSEPGQGARLGDNEQFF. In DNA, the CDR3 is TGTGCCAGCAGCGAGCCGGGACAGGGGGCACGGCTAGGCGACAATGAGCAGTTCTTC. V usage is TRBV5-5 and J usage is TRBJ2-1; 12 bases map to TRBD1. Germline V gene lookup returns CDR1 SGHKS and CDR2 YYEKEE (reference sequence). After removal of 4 bases from V and 5 bases from J, the junction contained 16 bases not matched to a gene. This CDR3 spans 19 amino acids.

This clonotype has ten or more counts. The J gene is TRBJ2-1, the V gene TRBV24-1, with 8 bases lining up with TRBD2. Germline values: CDR1 KGHDR, CDR2 SFDVKD. CDR3 size: 15 residues. The junction had 5 bases not matched to a gene; V was cut back by 4 bases and J by 4 bases. In DNA, the CDR3 is TGTGCCACCAGTGACTCATCGGGAGGGTACAATGAGCAGTTCTTC. It translates to CATSDSSGGYNEQFF.

This clonotype was seen a few times. The chain employs TRBV28 and TRBJ1-2; no clear D. Germline-derived CDR1 and CDR2 are MDHEN and SYDVKM. The ends were cut back, 7 bases at V and 4 bases at J, with 10 bases in the middle. The CDR3 covers 12 residues. The CDR3 DNA reads as TGTGCCAGCACCCCTACCAGCTATGGCTACACCTTC. It translates to CASTPTSYGYTF.

The chain has TRBV6-2 or TRBV6-3 and TRBJ2-3; no definite D call. The CDR3 has 11 amino acids. Trimming removed 8 bases from V and 5 bases from J, with 8 bases in between. Germline loops: CDR1 MNHEY, CDR2 SVGEGT. CDR3 DNA sequence: TGTGCCAGCGGTATGGTAGATACGCAGTATTTT. Its protein product is CASGMVDTQYF.

There are a few counts of this clonotype. V gene TRBV9 combines with J gene TRBJ1-4; no clear D gene. The CDR3 extends over 14 amino acids. Deletions cut 0 bases from V and 4 bases from J, with 7 bases between. Germline V gene data show CDR1 as SGDLS and CDR2 as YYNGEE. This CDR3 is CASSVDPGNEKLFF. The CDR3 DNA reads as TGTGCCAGCAGCGTAGACCCGGGTAATGAAAAACTGTTTTTT. The full variable domain, in which reference TRBV9 and TRBJ1-4 provide the parts outside the CDR3, is DSGVTQTPKHLITATGQRVTLRCSPRSGDLSVYWYQQSLDQGLQFLIQYYNGEERAKGNILERFSAQQFPDLHSELNLSSLELGDSALYFCASSVDPGNEKLFFGSGTQLSVL.

This clonotype was seen at least ten times. The V gene is TRBV10-3, the J gene TRBJ2-5; 10 positions match TRBD2. This CDR3 has 13 amino acids. After removal of 10 bases from V and 3 bases from J, the junction contained 5 bases not matched to a gene. Germline CDR1 reads ENHRY; CDR2 reads SYGVKD. DNA for the CDR3: TGTGCCACCCTAGCGGGAGAGAAAGAGACCCAGTACTTC. The encoded protein is CATLAGEKETQYF.

This clonotype was counted at least ten times. The V gene is TRBV7-8, the J gene TRBJ1-2; D is perhaps TRBD1 (5 bases). V was shortened by 3 bases and J by 6 bases, with 14 bases between the two germline ends. The CDR3 has 14 amino acids. Germline V gene data show CDR1 as SGHVS and CDR2 as FQNEAQ. CDR3 nucleotides: TGTGCCAGCAGCTTTGGGGGGGTCTCCAATGGCTACACCTTC. Amino acids: CASSFGGVSNGYTF.

Ten or more counts support this clonotype. This chain uses TRBV12-3 or TRBV12-4 with TRBJ2-7; 9 bases are shared with TRBD1. The length of the CDR3 is 14 residues. After removal of 5 bases from V and 4 bases from J, the junction contained 6 bases not matched to a gene. The CDR3 bases are TGTGCCAGCAGTCCCGGGACAGGGAAATACGAGCAGTACTTC. Amino acid sequence: CASSPGTGKYEQYF.

There are many counts of this clonotype. This chain uses TRBV12-3 or TRBV12-4 with TRBJ2-3; D may be TRBD2 (5 bases). V was pared by 5 bases and J by 1 base, with 16 bases between. The CDR3 is made up of 16 amino acids. This CDR3 reads CASSTGGRAGTDTQYF. The DNA of the CDR3 is TGTGCCAGCAGTACTGGCGGGCGGGCTGGCACAGATACGCAGTATTTT.

This chain connects TRBV20-1 to TRBJ1-4; D perhaps matches TRBD1 (5 bases). V was clipped by 0 bases and J by 3 bases, with 11 bases between them. The CDR3 has 15 residues. Germline CDR1 is DFQATT and CDR2 is SNEGSKA (reference sequence). CDR3 sequence reads: CSARDNGASNEKLFF. Here the CDR3 DNA reads TGCAGTGCTAGAGATAACGGGGCCTCTAATGAAAAACTGTTTTTT.

This clonotype was detected many times. The chain links TRBV18 to TRBJ2-7; tentative D call: TRBD1 (6 bases). In germline, CDR1 is KGHSH, CDR2 LQKENI. The V gene lost 3 bases and the J gene lost 5 bases, with 14 bases spanning the gap. The CDR3 has 14 residues. As DNA, the CDR3 is TGTGCCAGCTCACCTTCCCAGGGGCTGGACGAGCAGTACTTC. The encoded protein is CASSPSQGLDEQYF.